The 17 T cell receptor beta chains reported below all come from one sample, sequenced in a study of identical twins. Each CDR3 protein is one row after TCRdb ran MiXCR on the 5' RACE reads. This table holds about 530,000 distinct CDR3 sequences, 20% to 25% found once. This sample also appeared in a second study, on yellow fever vaccine responses in identical twins.

Sequences were obtained from CD4+ T cells sorted from blood. The receptors here all came from a woman between 18 and 30 years old in good health.

This clonotype was found a few times. This CDR3 is CASSLNPLGAYNEQFF. The CDR3 nucleotides read TGCGCCAGCAGCTTGAACCCCCTGGGAGCCTACAATGAGCAGTTCTTC. The rearrangement joins TRBV5-1 to TRBJ2-1, with D possibly matching TRBD2 (5 bases). V was trimmed by 1 base and J by 2 bases, leaving 13 bases between them. Germline lookup yields CDR1 SGHRS and CDR2 YFSETQ. CDR3 length: 16 residues.

The chain has TRBV20-1 and TRBJ2-2; possibly TRBD2 for D (6 bases). CDR1 and CDR2 (germline): DFQATT, SNEGSKA (reference sequence). Trimming left V 3 bases short and J 2 bases short, with 16 bases between. The CDR3 runs 16 residues. Here the CDR3 DNA reads TGCAGTGCTAGGCCGGCCGGGAGACTAAACACCGGGGAGCTGTTTTTT. It translates to CSARPAGRLNTGELFF.

The CDR3 protein is CASSLDRGTVETQYF. The CDR3 DNA is TGTGCCAGCAGCTTGGACAGGGGCACAGTGGAGACCCAGTACTTC. V usage is TRBV6-1 and J usage is TRBJ2-5, with 9 bases matching TRBD1. Trimming took 6 bases from V and 5 from J; bases not matched to a gene: 10. The CDR3 is 15 amino acids. Germline CDR1 reads MNHNS; CDR2 reads SASEGT.

This rearrangement joins TRBV2 to TRBJ2-7; 9 bases agree with TRBD1. This CDR3 has 14 amino acids. The germline V gene has CDR1 SNHLY and CDR2 FYNNEI. J lost 2 bases, V lost 5 bases, and 4 bases had no gene match. The DNA of the CDR3 is TGTGCCAGCAGTAAGGACAGGGGTGCCTACGAGCAGTACTTC. Translated, it gives CASSKDRGAYEQYF. Variable domain in full (rest from reference TRBV2 and TRBJ2-7): EPEVTQTPSHQVTQMGQEVILRCVPISNHLYFYWYRQILGQKVEFLVSFYNNEISEKSEIFDDQFSVERPDGSNFTLKIRSTKLEDSAMYFCASSKDRGAYEQYFGPGTRLTVT.

This clonotype was counted between two and nine times. This chain connects TRBV5-1 to TRBJ2-7, with D uncertain. V lost 0 bases to trimming and J lost 0 bases, with 10 bases between them. CDR1 and CDR2 (germline): SGHRS, YFSETQ. This CDR3 region has 15 residues. CDR3 protein: CASSLDGHLSYEQYF. The DNA of the CDR3 is TGCGCCAGCAGCTTGGACGGTCACCTCTCCTACGAGCAGTACTTC.

The chain joins TRBV27 to TRBJ1-2; D ambiguous. The V gene lost 11 bases and the J gene lost 4 bases, with 2 bases spanning the gap. The CDR3 spans 8 residues. The germline V gene encodes CDR1 MNHEY and CDR2 SMNVEV (reference sequence). CDR3 in amino acids: CASYGYTF. The CDR3 DNA sequence: TGTGCCTCCTATGGCTACACCTTC.

This rearrangement joins TRBV7-8 to TRBJ2-2, with D maybe TRBD2 (6 bases). The germline V gene has CDR1 SGHVS and CDR2 FQNEAQ. The CDR3 sequence is 14 residues long. CDR3 DNA: TGTGCGTCGCGGTCGCGGGGGAACACCGGGGAGCTGTTTTTT. As protein: CASRSRGNTGELFF.

The chain joins TRBV19 to TRBJ2-4, with a tentative D call TRBD1 (5 bases). Trimming shortened V by 4 bases and J by 0 bases, and 10 bases separated the two germline ends. From germline, CDR1 is LNHDA and CDR2 SQIVND (reference sequence). The CDR3 sequence is 15 residues long. In DNA form, the CDR3 reads TGTGCCAGTAGTAGGCAGGGCAAAGCCAAAAACATTCAGTACTTC. This codes for CASSRQGKAKNIQYF.

This clonotype has more than one count but fewer than ten. The junction and the germline gene differ at one end; a read error may be behind it. The chain combines TRBV7-9 with TRBJ2-1, with 7 bases lining up with TRBD1. This CDR3 has 10 residues. CDR1 is SEHNR, CDR2 FQNEAQ, per germline (reference sequence). The CDR3 reads CASSTDRWLF. For the CDR3, the DNA is TGTGCCAGCAGCACGGACAGGTGGCTCTTC.

This clonotype has just a few counts. The rearrangement uses TRBV9 and TRBJ2-1; D unclear. This CDR3 has 13 residues. V was clipped by 3 bases and J by 2 bases, with 6 bases between them. CDR1 is SGDLS and CDR2 is YYNGEE in the germline V gene. CDR3 loop: CASSEEAYNEQFF. The DNA of the CDR3 is TGTGCCAGCAGCGAAGAGGCCTACAATGAGCAGTTCTTC.

The table lists this clonotype with a few counts. The chain links TRBV3-1 to TRBJ2-1; possible D gene TRBD2, 5 bases. Germline lookup yields CDR1 LGHDT and CDR2 YNNKEL (reference sequence). The V gene lost 4 bases and the J gene lost 0 bases, with 13 bases spanning the gap. This CDR3 has 16 residues. CDR3 coding DNA: TGTGCCAGCAGCCTAAGTGCGGGCAGCTCCTACAATGAGCAGTTCTTC. Residues: CASSLSAGSSYNEQFF.

The gene calls are TRBV2 and TRBJ2-7, with 7 nucleotides matching TRBD2. The CDR3 has 18 amino acids. Germline-derived CDR1 and CDR2 are SNHLY and FYNNEI. With 3 bases clipped from V and 7 bases from J, the junction kept 21 bases outside the gene matches. The CDR3 DNA is TGTGCCAGCAGTGATTGGGAAGCTAGCGGAGGTTCATATGGGGAGCAGTACGTC. It translates to CASSDWEASGGSYGEQYV.

The rearrangement links TRBV20-1 to TRBJ1-3; tentatively, D is TRBD1 (5 bases). This CDR3 is 15 amino acids long. V was cut by 2 bases and J by 1 base, with 12 bases left in between. The germline V gene encodes CDR1 DFQATT and CDR2 SNEGSKA (reference sequence). This CDR3 reads CSARQGVGSGNTIYF. In nucleotides, the CDR3 is TGCAGTGCTAGACAGGGAGTAGGTTCTGGAAACACCATATATTTT.

V is TRBV12-3 or TRBV12-4 and J is TRBJ1-6; a possible D gene is TRBD1 (5 bases). Trimming took off 6 bases at V and 7 bases at J, with 7 bases between the two ends. This CDR3 comprises 12 residues. CDR3 sequence reads: CASRYRNSPLHF. CDR3 in DNA: TGTGCCAGCAGATACAGGAATTCACCCCTCCACTTT.

This clonotype was seen a few times. The CDR3 DNA reads as TGTGCCACCAGTGATTCCCCTCGGACTAGCGGGATTAGGGGGGAGCTGTTTTTT. Translating it yields CATSDSPRTSGIRGELFF. This chain links TRBV24-1 with TRBJ2-2, with 12 positions matching TRBD2. In germline, CDR1 is KGHDR, CDR2 SFDVKD. The CDR3 runs 18 residues. V dropped 2 bases and J dropped 8; count of bases not matched to a gene: 11.

The chain joins TRBV5-1 to TRBJ2-4; 8 bases match TRBD1. This CDR3 region has 15 residues. Germline V gives CDR1 SGHRS, CDR2 YFSETQ. V gave up 4 bases and J gave up 10 bases; unmatched junction bases: 13. This CDR3 is CASSTSTGGNAIQYF. The CDR3 DNA reads as TGCGCCAGCAGCACCTCCACAGGGGGGAATGCGATTCAGTACTTC.

To note about this clonotype: Just one base apart from a much larger clone, this may be a read error. The V call is TRBV12-3 or TRBV12-4, the J call TRBJ1-3; maybe TRBD1 (5 bases). V shed 5 bases and J shed 4 bases, with 18 bases lying between them. The CDR3 has 16 residues. This CDR3 is CASSDKGISRGNTIYF. The CDR3 DNA reads as TGTGCCAGCAGTGACAAGGGGATTTCGAGGGGAAACACCATATATTTT.